These 7 T cell receptor beta chains were all obtained from the same sample, sequenced in a study of early T cells in non-severe SARS-CoV-2 infection. MiXCR was run by TCRdb on the 5' RACE reads, yielding one entry per CDR3 protein. The sample lists around 58,000 distinct CDR3 sequences, more than 9.5% occurring once. The specimen was whole blood. All receptors come from an adult who was a healthcare worker with PCR-confirmed SARS-CoV-2 infection or an uninfected control (not recorded which).

In its sample, this clonotype was seen once. With a much larger clone just one base away, this may be a read error. This chain uses TRBV27 with TRBJ2-3; possibly TRBD2 for D (5 bases). V was trimmed by 5 bases and J by 5 bases, leaving 11 bases between them. Germline CDR1 is MNHEY and CDR2 is SMNVEV (reference sequence). The CDR3 covers 13 residues. CDR3: CASSPPAVDTQYF. For the CDR3, the DNA is TGTGCCAGCAGTCCCCCAGCGGTAGATACGCAGTATTTT.

The gene calls are TRBV9 and TRBJ2-1; 7 nucleotides align to TRBD1. The V gene's germline CDR1 is SGDLS and CDR2 YYNGEE. The trim removed 4 bases at V and 8 bases at J, leaving 3 bases unmatched. The CDR3 is 12 residues long. CDR3 nucleotides: TGTGCCAGCAGCCCTCAGGGGGATGAGCAGTTCTTC. Residues: CASSPQGDEQFF.

V is TRBV29-1 and J is TRBJ1-1, with a possible D match to TRBD1 (5 bases). With 2 bases removed from V and 1 base from J, the gap between germline ends came to 8 bases. The CDR3 spans 13 residues. CDR1 and CDR2 from the germline V gene are SQVTM and ANQGSEA. CDR3 DNA sequence: TGCAGCGTTGAACGACAGTGGAACACTGAAGCTTTCTTT. It codes for CSVERQWNTEAFF.

This clonotype showed up many times. The gene calls are TRBV13 and TRBJ1-5; D uncertain. Per the germline V gene, CDR1 is PRHDT and CDR2 is FYEKMQ (reference sequence). V lost 3 bases, J lost 2 bases, and 11 bases lay in between. The CDR3 runs 15 residues. This CDR3 is CASSFAGKGNQPQHF. As DNA, the CDR3 is TGTGCCAGCAGCTTCGCGGGGAAGGGCAATCAGCCCCAGCATTTT.

This clonotype has ten or more counts. This rearrangement joins TRBV7-2 to TRBJ2-1; no clear D gene. This CDR3 is 13 amino acids long. Trimming pared 6 bases from V and 10 bases from J, leaving 16 bases between. Germline loops: CDR1 SGHTA, CDR2 FQGNSA. In nucleotides, the CDR3 is TGTGCCAGCAGACGATCTAGATCTCAAGAGCAGTTCTTC. Protein sequence: CASRRSRSQEQFF.

The chain combines TRBV30 with TRBJ1-3, with TRBD1 matching 7 bases. The V gene end was trimmed by 7 bases and the J gene end by 2 bases; junction bases not matched to a gene: 14. Germline V gene lookup returns CDR1 GTSNPN and CDR2 SVGIG (reference sequence). CDR3 length: 16 residues. This CDR3 reads CASNPGTVMTGNTIYF. In DNA form, the CDR3 reads TGTGCCTCCAATCCCGGGACAGTCATGACTGGAAACACCATATATTTT. The full variable domain, in which reference TRBV30 and TRBJ1-3 provide the parts outside the CDR3, is SQTIHQWPATLVQPVGSPLSLECTVEGTSNPNLYWYRQAAGRGLQLLFYSVGIGQISSEVPQNLSASRPQDRQFILSSKKLLLSDSGFYLCASNPGTVMTGNTIYFGEGSWLTVV.

This clonotype appeared a few times. The chain joins TRBV4-3 to TRBJ1-2, with 10 bases identical to TRBD1. CDR1 LGHNA and CDR2 YSLEER come from the germline V gene. The trim removed 0 bases at V and 2 bases at J, leaving 6 bases unmatched. CDR3 length: 17 amino acids. The CDR3 DNA is TGCGCCAGCAGCCAAGATCGGTGGACAGGGGGGAACTATGGCTACACCTTC. Translated: CASSQDRWTGGNYGYTF.